Presented here are 28 T cell receptor beta chains from one specimen sequenced in a study of T-cell reconstitution after alpha-beta-depleted transplantation in children. Researchers prepared the TCRbeta library using unique molecular identifiers, the study reports. In TCRdb, the PCR reads were re-called with MiXCR into one record per CDR3 protein. Of 330,000 or so distinct CDR3 sequences in the sample, approximately 10% are singletons; the top ten hold 2% to 2.5%. The sequencing here drew on PBMCs from the stem cell graft donor, taken from the stem cell graft. These receptors were collected from a human donor who donated a stem cell graft to a child with acute lymphoblastic leukemia.

This clonotype was seen a handful of times. The rearrangement uses TRBV7-3 and TRBJ1-1; TRBD1 matches 9 bases. Germline CDR1 SGHTA, CDR2 FQGTGA. V dropped 5 bases and J dropped 6; count of bases not matched to a gene: 4. The CDR3 consists of 13 residues. DNA for the CDR3: TGTGCCAGCAGCGATCGACAGGGGGCTGAAGCTTTCTTT. The encoded protein is CASSDRQGAEAFF.

Of note for this clonotype: A much larger clone is a single base away; this may be a read error. The genes are TRBV29-1 and TRBJ2-1; 9 nucleotides match TRBD2. Germline loops: CDR1 SQVTM, CDR2 ANQGSEA. The CDR3 length is 16 residues. CDR3 loop: CTELAGLRYSYNEQFF. The DNA of the CDR3 is TGCACCGAACTAGCGGGCCTTCGTTACTCCTACAATGAGCAGTTCTTC.

CDR3 sequence (DNA): TGTGCCAGCAGTTTTCCCCCACTAGCGGGGGTCACAGATACGCAGTATTTT. Its translation is CASSFPPLAGVTDTQYF. The chain couples TRBV12-3 or TRBV12-4 to TRBJ2-3; 11 bases match TRBD2. V lost 3 bases, J lost 2 bases, and 7 bases stayed unmatched. The CDR3 loop spans 17 amino acids.

This chain connects TRBV4-2 to TRBJ2-5, with 10 bases aligning to TRBD1. The trim removed 0 bases at V and 4 bases at J, leaving 5 bases unmatched. This CDR3 is 16 amino acids long. Germline lookup yields CDR1 LGHNA and CDR2 YNFKEQ. CDR3 sequence (DNA): TGTGCCAGCAGCCAAGATCCCCGGACAGGGGGAGAGACCCAGTACTTC. Translating gives CASSQDPRTGGETQYF.

This clonotype was seen only a few times. The rearrangement uses TRBV5-1 and TRBJ1-3; the D gene is possibly TRBD1 (6 bases). The CDR3 runs 15 residues. Germline values: CDR1 SGHRS, CDR2 YFSETQ. V was cut by 0 bases and J by 4 bases, with 11 bases left in between. CDR3 loop: CASSLEGVEGNTIYF. The CDR3 bases are TGCGCCAGCAGCTTGGAGGGGGTGGAAGGAAACACCATATATTTT.

This clonotype was observed a handful of times. The chain recombines TRBV6-5 with TRBJ2-1; 12 bases are shared with TRBD2. With V trimmed by 0 bases and J by 4 bases, 1 base remained unmatched. In germline, CDR1 is MNHEY, CDR2 SVGAGI. This CDR3 contains 16 residues. CDR3 sequence (DNA): TGTGCCAGCAGTTACTCGACTAGCGGGGGTTACAATGAGCAGTTCTTC. Translated: CASSYSTSGGYNEQFF.

This chain joins TRBV30 and TRBJ2-7; TRBD2 matches at 9 bases. The CDR3 contains 13 residues. Germline assignment: CDR1 GTSNPN and CDR2 SVGIG (reference sequence). J lost 6 bases, V lost 0 bases, and 3 bases had no gene match. CDR3 in DNA: TGTGCCTGGAGTGTTATTAGCGGGAGCGAGCAGTACTTC. This sequence encodes CAWSVISGSEQYF.

The chain couples TRBV2 to TRBJ1-2, with D possibly being TRBD1 (5 bases). The CDR3 length is 15 residues. From germline, CDR1 is SNHLY and CDR2 FYNNEI. The V and J ends lost 6 bases and 1 base respectively, with 15 bases between them. CDR3 DNA: TGTGCCAGCAGAGCAGCGGGACCAGATAACTATGGCTACACCTTC. It translates to CASRAAGPDNYGYTF.

This clonotype has a count of ten or more. The chain is built from TRBV5-1 and TRBJ1-1; 7 nucleotides agree with TRBD1. V shed 2 bases and J 0 bases; nucleotides not matched to a gene: 10. Germline V lookup: CDR1 SGHRS, CDR2 YFSETQ. The CDR3 length is 17 residues. The CDR3 bases are TGCGCCAGCAGCTTAGACGGCCTGGGACAGTTGAACACTGAAGCTTTCTTT. Amino acids: CASSLDGLGQLNTEAFF.

The chain has TRBV7-2 and TRBJ2-7; 8 nucleotides match TRBD2. Trimming took 6 bases from V and 3 from J; bases not matched to a gene: 10. This CDR3 has 15 residues. The germline gives CDR1 SGHTA, CDR2 FQGNSA. CDR3 protein: CASSIGISGVYEQYF. The CDR3 region has the DNA TGTGCCAGCAGTATAGGGATTAGCGGGGTCTACGAGCAGTACTTC.

The J gene is TRBJ2-7, the V gene TRBV28; TRBD1 aligns across 7 bases. V trimming: 5 bases; J trimming: 6 bases; junction bases outside the gene matches: 19. There are 17 residues in the CDR3. Per the germline V gene, CDR1 is MDHEN and CDR2 is SYDVKM. CDR3 nucleotides: TGTGCCAGCAGTGCCCCCGGGACAGCAAAAACTACTCGCGAGCAGTACTTC. This gives the protein CASSAPGTAKTTREQYF.

This clonotype occurred a few times. This chain uses TRBV7-9 with TRBJ2-7; weak D call: TRBD1 (7 bases). Germline CDR1 and CDR2: SEHNR and FQNEAQ (reference sequence). This CDR3 is 16 amino acids long. Trimming cost V 6 bases and J 0 bases, with 18 bases left between them. Here the CDR3 DNA reads TGTGCCAGCAGTCGGACAAGACAGGGAGGCTCCTACGAGCAGTACTTC. It encodes CASSRTRQGGSYEQYF.

This clonotype came up many times. The chain links TRBV7-9 to TRBJ2-1, with a possible D match to TRBD2 (6 bases). V lost 5 bases and J lost 4, with 21 bases in between. Per the germline V gene, CDR1 is SEHNR and CDR2 is FQNEAQ (reference sequence). CDR3 length: 17 residues. The CDR3 DNA reads TGTGCCAGCAGCACTTACAAGAGGGCCGGGAGATACAATGAGCAGTTCTTC. It encodes CASSTYKRAGRYNEQFF.

The chain carries TRBV5-1 and TRBJ1-2, with 10 bases lining up with TRBD1. Trimming took 4 bases from V and 6 from J; bases not matched to a gene: 9. This CDR3 region has 15 residues. Germline CDR1 is SGHRS and CDR2 is YFSETQ. The CDR3 loop reads CASSKGQGTSDGYTF. DNA of the CDR3: TGCGCCAGCAGCAAGGGACAGGGGACATCCGATGGCTACACCTTC.

This clonotype was counted at least ten times. The chain recombines TRBV28 with TRBJ2-7; weak D call: TRBD2 (6 bases). Germline assignment: CDR1 MDHEN and CDR2 SYDVKM. V lost 6 bases, J lost 2 bases, and 11 bases lay in between. The CDR3 is 13 residues long. The DNA for the CDR3 is TGTGCCAGCAGGCCCGGAGGGCCCTACGAGCAGTACTTC. Protein product: CASRPGGPYEQYF.

The rearrangement joins TRBV30 to TRBJ1-2; D remains unclear. Germline assignment: CDR1 GTSNPN and CDR2 SVGIG (reference sequence). V was cut by 5 bases and J by 10 bases, with 11 bases left in between. This CDR3 is 10 amino acids long. The CDR3 loop is CAWGGQAYTF. Here the CDR3 DNA reads TGTGCCTGGGGTGGGCAGGCCTACACCTTC. The complete variable domain, with remaining parts taken from reference TRBV30 and TRBJ1-2, reads SQTIHQWPATLVQPVGSPLSLECTVEGTSNPNLYWYRQAAGRGLQLLFYSVGIGQISSEVPQNLSASRPQDRQFILSSKKLLLSDSGFYLCAWGGQAYTFGSGTRLTVV.

This clonotype appeared a few times. This chain connects TRBV28 to TRBJ2-5; D perhaps matches TRBD1 (5 bases). Per germline, CDR1 MDHEN and CDR2 SYDVKM. V shed 2 bases and J shed 7 bases, with 20 bases lying between them. CDR3 length equals 16 residues. CDR3 DNA sequence: TGTGCCAGCAGTTTAGGGGTCCGCTCTGGGGCGGCGACCCAGTACTTC. It specifies CASSLGVRSGAATQYF.

The rearrangement uses TRBV12-3 or TRBV12-4 and TRBJ2-1; TRBD2 matches at 11 bases. CDR3 length: 16 amino acids. Trimming took 1 base from V and 8 from J; bases not matched to a gene: 7. CDR3 sequence (DNA): TGTGCCAGCAGTTTAGAGGTACTAGCGGGAGAGGATGAGCAGTTCTTC. Amino acid sequence: CASSLEVLAGEDEQFF.

This clonotype was seen a few times. The V and J genes are TRBV6-5 and TRBJ2-1; 10 positions match TRBD2. V lost 2 bases to trimming and J lost 4 bases; unmatched junction nucleotides: 2. CDR3 size: 15 residues. Germline CDR1 MNHEY, CDR2 SVGAGI. CDR3 DNA: TGTGCCAGCAGTTACAATAGCGGGGGGTACAATGAGCAGTTCTTC. Protein: CASSYNSGGYNEQFF.

This clonotype turned up a few times. The rearrangement joins TRBV7-8 to TRBJ2-3; TRBD2 might be the D (6 bases). Trimming pared 3 bases from V and 6 bases from J, leaving 7 bases between. The CDR3 loop spans 12 amino acids. Germline V lookup: CDR1 SGHVS, CDR2 FQNEAQ. The CDR3 nucleotides read TGTGCCAGCAGCTTCACTAGCGATACGCAGTATTTT. Protein product: CASSFTSDTQYF.

In this sample, this clonotype turned up a few times. V is TRBV25-1 and J is TRBJ1-1; no reliable D call. CDR3 size: 14 residues. Trimming left V 2 bases short and J 5 bases short, with 12 bases between. The germline gives CDR1 MGHDK, CDR2 SYGVNS. Written as DNA, the CDR3 is TGTGCCAGCAGTGAAGTGGGGAGCACGACTGAAGCTTTCTTT. Residues: CASSEVGSTTEAFF.

This clonotype was seen at least ten times. The DNA for the CDR3 is TGTGCCAGCAGTTTTTTGGGAAGCTCCTACAATGAGCAGTTCTTC. Protein: CASSFLGSSYNEQFF. The rearrangement uses TRBV27 and TRBJ2-1, with D unresolved. Germline V CDR1 and CDR2: MNHEY, SMNVEV (reference sequence). The CDR3 loop spans 15 amino acids. Trimming removed 3 bases from V and 0 bases from J, with 9 bases in between.

This clonotype has ten or more counts. CDR3: CATRGGDTEAFF. The CDR3 bases are TGCGCCACCAGGGGTGGGGACACTGAAGCTTTCTTT. The chain has TRBV5-1 and TRBJ1-1, with D perhaps matching TRBD1 (6 bases). There are 12 residues in the CDR3. Trimming removed 9 bases from V and 3 bases from J, with 12 bases in between. Germline V gene data show CDR1 as SGHRS and CDR2 as YFSETQ. Using reference TRBV5-1 and TRBJ1-1 for the parts outside the CDR3, the full variable domain is KAGVTQTPRYLIKTRGQQVTLSCSPISGHRSVSWYQQTPGQGLQFLFEYFSETQRNKGNFPGRFSGRQFSNSRSEMNVSTLELGDSALYLCATRGGDTEAFFGQGTRLTVV.

This clonotype was observed a handful of times. The chain uses TRBV7-2 and TRBJ2-1; 16 nucleotides match TRBD2. This CDR3 spans 16 amino acids. Germline values: CDR1 SGHTA, CDR2 FQGNSA. The trim removed 0 bases at V and 12 bases at J, leaving 5 bases unmatched. The CDR3 spells CASSLAGTSGRAGQFF. Written as DNA, the CDR3 is TGTGCCAGCAGCTTAGCGGGGACTAGCGGGAGGGCCGGGCAGTTCTTC.

This clonotype has a handful of counts. The CDR3 protein is CASSLAPGQLGYTF. CDR3 DNA: TGTGCCAGCAGCTTAGCTCCGGGGCAATTGGGCTACACCTTC. The rearrangement links TRBV7-8 to TRBJ1-2; weak D call: TRBD1 (5 bases). Per the germline V gene, CDR1 is SGHVS and CDR2 is FQNEAQ. With 0 bases removed from V and 8 bases from J, the gap between germline ends came to 13 bases. The CDR3 totals 14 residues.

The chain uses TRBV7-9 and TRBJ1-1, with TRBD1 matching 9 bases. This CDR3 has 15 amino acids. The germline gives CDR1 SEHNR, CDR2 FQNEAQ (reference sequence). V gave up 6 bases and J gave up 3 bases; unmatched junction bases: 8. This CDR3 is CASSSTGGGDTEAFF. The CDR3 DNA reads TGTGCCAGCAGTTCCACAGGGGGCGGGGACACTGAAGCTTTCTTT. Combining the CDR3 with reference TRBV7-9 and TRBJ1-1 gives the whole variable domain DTGVSQNPRHKITKRGQNVTFRCDPISEHNRLYWYRQTLGQGPEFLTYFQNEAQLEKSRLLSDRFSAERPKGSFSTLEIQRTEQGDSAMYLCASSSTGGGDTEAFFGQGTRLTVV.

The genes are TRBV20-1 and TRBJ2-7; D unclear. Trimming removed 0 bases from V and 1 base from J, with 13 bases in between. This CDR3 region has 15 residues. Germline V gives CDR1 DFQATT, CDR2 SNEGSKA (reference sequence). CDR3 nucleotides: TGCAGTGCTAGAGATCTGTCTGGGGTTTCCTACGAGCAGTACTTC. Encoded protein: CSARDLSGVSYEQYF.

This clonotype was seen at least ten times. This chain links TRBV11-2 with TRBJ2-7; perhaps TRBD1 as D (6 bases). The CDR3 consists of 15 residues. Germline-derived CDR1 and CDR2 are SGHAT and FQNNGV. Trimming pared 3 bases from V and 2 bases from J, leaving 14 bases between. For the CDR3, the DNA is TGTGCCAGCAGCTTGTCCCCAGGGGAGACCTACGAGCAGTACTTC. It yields the protein CASSLSPGETYEQYF. Supplemented by reference TRBV11-2 and TRBJ2-7, the full variable domain reads EAGVAQSPRYKIIEKRQSVAFWCNPISGHATLYWYQQILGQGPKLLIQFQNNGVVDDSQLPKDRFSAERLKGVDSTLKIQPAKLEDSAVYLCASSLSPGETYEQYFGPGTRLTVT.